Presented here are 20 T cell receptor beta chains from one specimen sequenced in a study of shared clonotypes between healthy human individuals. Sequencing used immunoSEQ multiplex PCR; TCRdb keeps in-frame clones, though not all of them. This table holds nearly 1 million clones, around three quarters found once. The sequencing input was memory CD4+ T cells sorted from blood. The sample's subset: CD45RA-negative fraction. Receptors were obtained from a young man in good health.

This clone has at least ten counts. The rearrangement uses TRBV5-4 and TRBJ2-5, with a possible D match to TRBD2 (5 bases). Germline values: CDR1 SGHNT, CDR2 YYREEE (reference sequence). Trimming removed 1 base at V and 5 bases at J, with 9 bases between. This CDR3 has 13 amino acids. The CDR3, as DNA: TGTGCCAGCAGCTTGCTAGCTATGGAGACCCAGTACTTC. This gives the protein CASSLLAMETQYF.

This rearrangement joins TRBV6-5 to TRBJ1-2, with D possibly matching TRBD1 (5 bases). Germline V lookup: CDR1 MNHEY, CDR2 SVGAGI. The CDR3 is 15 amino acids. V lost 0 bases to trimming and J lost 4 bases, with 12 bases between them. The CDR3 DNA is TGTGCCAGCAGTTACTCGATGGTTGGGGGCTATGGCTACACCTTC. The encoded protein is CASSYSMVGGYGYTF.

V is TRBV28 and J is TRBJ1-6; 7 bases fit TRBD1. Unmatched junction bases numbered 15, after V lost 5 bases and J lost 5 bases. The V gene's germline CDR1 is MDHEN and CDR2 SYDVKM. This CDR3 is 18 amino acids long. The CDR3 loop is CASSLPGQLAWDNSPLHF. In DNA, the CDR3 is TGTGCCAGCAGTCTACCGGGACAGCTAGCATGGGATAATTCACCCCTCCACTTT.

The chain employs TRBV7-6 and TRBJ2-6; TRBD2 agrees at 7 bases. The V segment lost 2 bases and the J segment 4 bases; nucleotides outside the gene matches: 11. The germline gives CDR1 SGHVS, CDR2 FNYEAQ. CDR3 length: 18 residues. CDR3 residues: CASSLYVGGGAGANVLTF. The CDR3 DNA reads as TGTGCCAGCAGCTTATACGTGGGCGGGGGAGCCGGGGCCAACGTCCTGACTTTC.

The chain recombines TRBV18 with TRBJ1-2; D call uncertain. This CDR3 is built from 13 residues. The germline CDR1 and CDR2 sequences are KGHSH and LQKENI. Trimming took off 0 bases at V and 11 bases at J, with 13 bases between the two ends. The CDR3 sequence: CASSPPSKTRYTF. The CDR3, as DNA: TGTGCCAGCTCACCACCCTCGAAAACTCGGTACACCTTC.

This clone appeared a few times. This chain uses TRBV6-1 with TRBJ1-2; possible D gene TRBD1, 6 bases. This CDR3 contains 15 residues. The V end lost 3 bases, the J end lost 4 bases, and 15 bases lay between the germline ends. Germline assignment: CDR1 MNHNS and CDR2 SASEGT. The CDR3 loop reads CASSDPGGLSYGYTF. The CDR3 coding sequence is TGTGCCAGCAGTGACCCGGGGGGCCTCTCCTATGGCTACACCTTC.

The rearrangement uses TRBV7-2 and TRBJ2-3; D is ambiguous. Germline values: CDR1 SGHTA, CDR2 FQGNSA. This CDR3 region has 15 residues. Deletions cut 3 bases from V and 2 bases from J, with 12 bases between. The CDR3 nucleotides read TGTGCCAGCAGCTTTCGGTTTCAAGCCACAGATACGCAGTATTTT. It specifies CASSFRFQATDTQYF.

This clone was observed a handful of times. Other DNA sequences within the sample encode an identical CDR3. This CDR3 is CASSRRFTEAFF. The CDR3 DNA is TGTGCCAGCAGCCGCCGTTTCACTGAAGCTTTCTTT. The chain is built from TRBV5-6 and TRBJ1-1; D uncertain. This CDR3 is 12 amino acids long. V gave up 4 bases and J gave up 4 bases, with 8 bases separating them. CDR1 is SGHDT and CDR2 is YYEEEE in the germline V gene.

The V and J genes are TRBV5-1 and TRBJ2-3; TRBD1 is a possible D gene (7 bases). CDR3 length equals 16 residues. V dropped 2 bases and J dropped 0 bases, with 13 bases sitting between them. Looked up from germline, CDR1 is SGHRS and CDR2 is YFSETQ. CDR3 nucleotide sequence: TGCGCCAGCAGCTTACTCGGGGGACAGAGCACAGATACGCAGTATTTT. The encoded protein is CASSLLGGQSTDTQYF.

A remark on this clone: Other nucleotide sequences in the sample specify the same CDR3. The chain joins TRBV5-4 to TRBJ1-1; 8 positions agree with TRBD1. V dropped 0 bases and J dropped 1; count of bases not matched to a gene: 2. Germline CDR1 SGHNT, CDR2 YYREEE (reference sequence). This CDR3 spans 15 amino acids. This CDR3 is CASSLGGTGNTEAFF. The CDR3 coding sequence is TGTGCCAGCAGCTTGGGTGGGACAGGGAACACTGAAGCTTTCTTT.

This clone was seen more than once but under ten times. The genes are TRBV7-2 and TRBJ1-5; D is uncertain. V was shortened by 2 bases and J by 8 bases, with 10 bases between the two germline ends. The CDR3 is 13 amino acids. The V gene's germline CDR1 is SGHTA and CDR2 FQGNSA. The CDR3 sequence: CASSLLVREPQHF. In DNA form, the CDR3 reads TGTGCCAGCAGCTTATTAGTCCGGGAGCCCCAGCATTTT. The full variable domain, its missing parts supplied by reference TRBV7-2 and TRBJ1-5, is GAGVSQSPSNKVTEKGKDVELRCDPISGHTALYWYRQSLGQGLEFLIYFQGNSAPDKSGLPSDRFSAERTGGSVSTLTIQRTQQEDSAVYLCASSLLVREPQHFGDGTRLSIL.

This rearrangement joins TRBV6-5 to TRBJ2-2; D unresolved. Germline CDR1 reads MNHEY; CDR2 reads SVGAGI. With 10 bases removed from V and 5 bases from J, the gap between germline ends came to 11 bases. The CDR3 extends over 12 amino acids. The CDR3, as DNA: TGTGCCATCCTACCCCGGACCGGGGAGCTGTTTTTT. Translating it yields CAILPRTGELFF.

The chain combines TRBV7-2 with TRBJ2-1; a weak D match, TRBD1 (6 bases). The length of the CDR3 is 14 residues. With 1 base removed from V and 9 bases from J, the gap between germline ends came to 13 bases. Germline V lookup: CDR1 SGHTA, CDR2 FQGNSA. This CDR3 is CASSLVRGRIEQFF. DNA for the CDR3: TGTGCCAGCAGCTTAGTCAGGGGACGGATTGAGCAGTTCTTC.

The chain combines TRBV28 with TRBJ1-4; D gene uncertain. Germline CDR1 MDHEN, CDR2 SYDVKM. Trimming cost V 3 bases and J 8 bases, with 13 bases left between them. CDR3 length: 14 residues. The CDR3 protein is CASSFFRAAEKLFF. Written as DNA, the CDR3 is TGTGCCAGCAGTTTCTTTCGGGCAGCAGAAAAACTGTTTTTT.

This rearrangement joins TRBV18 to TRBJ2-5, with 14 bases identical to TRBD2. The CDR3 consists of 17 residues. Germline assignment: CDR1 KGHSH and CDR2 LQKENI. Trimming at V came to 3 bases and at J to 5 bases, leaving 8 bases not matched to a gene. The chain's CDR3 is CASSPTRLAGGKETQYF. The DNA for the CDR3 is TGTGCCAGCTCACCCACCCGACTAGCGGGGGGGAAGGAGACCCAGTACTTC.

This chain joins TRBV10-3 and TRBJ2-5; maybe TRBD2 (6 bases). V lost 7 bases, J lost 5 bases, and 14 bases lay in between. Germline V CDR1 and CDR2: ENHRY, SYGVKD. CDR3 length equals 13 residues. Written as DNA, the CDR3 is TGTGCCATCACCAGCGGGTTGCAGGAGACCCAGTACTTC. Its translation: CAITSGLQETQYF.

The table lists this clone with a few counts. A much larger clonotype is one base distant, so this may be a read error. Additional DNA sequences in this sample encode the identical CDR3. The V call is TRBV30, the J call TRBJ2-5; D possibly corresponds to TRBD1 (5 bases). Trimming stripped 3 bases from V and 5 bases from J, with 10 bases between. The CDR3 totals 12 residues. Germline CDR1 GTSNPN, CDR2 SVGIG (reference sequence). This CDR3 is CAWRAGRETQYF. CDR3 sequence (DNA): TGTGCCTGGAGGGCAGGGCGGGAGACCCAGTACTTC. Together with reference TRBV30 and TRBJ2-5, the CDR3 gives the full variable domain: SQTIHQWPATLVQPVGSPLSLECTVEGTSNPNLYWYRQAAGRGLQLLFYSVGIGQISSEVPQNLSASRPQDRQFILSSKKLLLSDSGFYLCAWRAGRETQYFGPGTRLLVL.

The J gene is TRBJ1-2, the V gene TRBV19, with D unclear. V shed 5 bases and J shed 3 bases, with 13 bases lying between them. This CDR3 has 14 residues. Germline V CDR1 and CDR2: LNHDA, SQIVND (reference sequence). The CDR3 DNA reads TGTGCCAGTAGTCCCGCGGGGATTCACTATGGCTACACCTTC. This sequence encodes CASSPAGIHYGYTF.

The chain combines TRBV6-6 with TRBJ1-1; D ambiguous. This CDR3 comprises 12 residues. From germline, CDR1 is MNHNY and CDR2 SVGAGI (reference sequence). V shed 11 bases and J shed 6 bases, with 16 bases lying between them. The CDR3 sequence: CAVLSTSAEAFF. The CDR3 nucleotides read TGTGCCGTCCTCTCGACGAGTGCTGAAGCTTTCTTT.

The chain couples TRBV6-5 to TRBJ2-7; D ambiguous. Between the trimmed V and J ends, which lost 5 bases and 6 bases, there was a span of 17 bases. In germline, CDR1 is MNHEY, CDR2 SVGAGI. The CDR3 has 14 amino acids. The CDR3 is CASSRSKRASEQYF. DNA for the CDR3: TGTGCCAGCAGTCGCTCCAAACGCGCGTCCGAGCAGTACTTC.